This TCR beta chain was sequenced in a study of blood T cells in healthy people across ages. A second roughly 7 to 11 cycle PCR used barcoded and J-beta primers. Each cDNA molecule was tagged by a template-switch adaptor that had 12 random nucleotides. In TCRdb, the 5' RACE reads were re-called with MiXCR into one record per CDR3 protein. The sample has 1.5 million to 2 million distinct CDR3 sequences; around half are singletons. CDR1 and CDR2 from the germline V gene are MNHEY and SVGEGT. Trimming removed 8 bases at V and 6 bases at J, with 8 bases between. This CDR3 spans 11 amino acids. The specimen sequenced was blood. J is TRBJ2-1 and V is TRBV6-2 or TRBV6-3; no firm D call. The clonotype was recovered from a woman aged 40 to 50 in good health. The CDR3 bases are TGTGCCAGCTTGACTCTCAATGAGCAGTTCTTC. It encodes CASLTLNEQFF.